What follows are 13 T cell receptor beta chains derived from one specimen sequenced in a study of T cell repertoires in cytomegalovirus infection. These receptors are not linked to any known antigen. TCRdb reanalysed the reads using MiXCR and keeps one entry per CDR3 protein. The sample holds hundreds of thousands of distinct CDR3 sequences, roughly 43% seen once. The source was cultured PBMCs, collected from culture after CMV antigen stimulation. The receptors shown here come from a human donor in good health (CMV status not recorded). Some clones in this sample may be carry-over from other donors' samples.

The genes are TRBV7-6 and TRBJ1-1, with 8 bases that match TRBD1. Germline-derived CDR1 and CDR2 are SGHVS and FNYEAQ. CDR3 size: 14 residues. The J segment lost 3 bases and the V segment lost 5 bases, leaving 5 bases of the junction unmatched. DNA for the CDR3: TGTGCCAGCAGCGTTCAACAGGGGGACACTGAAGCTTTCTTT. It translates to CASSVQQGDTEAFF.

This chain joins TRBV20-1 and TRBJ1-1; 12 positions agree with TRBD1. Germline V gene data show CDR1 as DFQATT and CDR2 as SNEGSKA (reference sequence). After removal of 5 bases from V and 7 bases from J, the junction contained 2 bases not matched to a gene. CDR3 length: 12 amino acids. In DNA, the CDR3 is TGCAGTGCTGGGACAGGGGGCCGTGAAGCTTTCTTT. Amino acid sequence: CSAGTGGREAFF.

This clonotype has ten or more counts. The rearrangement links TRBV7-2 to TRBJ2-3; D unclear. This CDR3 contains 11 residues. The V and J ends lost 6 bases and 6 bases respectively, with 7 bases between them. Germline loops: CDR1 SGHTA, CDR2 FQGNSA. CDR3 residues: CASSQGDTQYF. The CDR3 coding sequence is TGTGCCAGCAGTCAAGGGGATACGCAGTATTTT.

The V call is TRBV7-2, the J call TRBJ1-2; D is possibly TRBD1 (5 bases). The germline V gene has CDR1 SGHTA and CDR2 FQGNSA. The CDR3 is made up of 13 amino acids. The V gene lost 3 bases and the J gene lost 8 bases, with 13 bases spanning the gap. Here the CDR3 DNA reads TGTGCCAGCAGCTTGGCTTCGGGGGGGGGCTACACCTTC. Translation: CASSLASGGGYTF. The whole variable domain, filled in from reference TRBV7-2 and TRBJ1-2, reads GAGVSQSPSNKVTEKGKDVELRCDPISGHTALYWYRQSLGQGLEFLIYFQGNSAPDKSGLPSDRFSAERTGGSVSTLTIQRTQQEDSAVYLCASSLASGGGYTFGSGTRLTVV.

This clonotype was seen repeatedly, ten times or more. The chain couples TRBV12-3 or TRBV12-4 to TRBJ2-2, with D perhaps TRBD1 or TRBD2 (5 bases each). Between the trimmed V and J ends, which lost 1 base and 0 bases, there was a span of 15 bases. The CDR3 has 18 amino acids. The CDR3 loop is CASSLGAWGNANTGELFF. As DNA, the CDR3 is TGTGCCAGCAGTTTAGGGGCCTGGGGGAACGCGAACACCGGGGAGCTGTTTTTT.

The J gene is TRBJ2-1, the V gene TRBV23-1; TRBD2 matches at 7 bases. TRBV23-1 is classed as an ORF, of uncertain function. The CDR3 runs to 16 residues. V dropped 7 bases and J dropped 0; count of bases not matched to a gene: 9. The CDR3 DNA reads as TGCGCCAGCAATCCCCCTAGCGGATGCTCCTACAATGAGCAGTTCTTC. Protein sequence: CASNPPSGCSYNEQFF.

The chain combines TRBV23-1 with TRBJ2-7; 8 nucleotides agree with TRBD1. TRBV23-1 belongs to the ORF category, with a function that is uncertain. This CDR3 is 16 amino acids long. J was trimmed by 5 bases and V by 0 bases; bases with no gene match: 9. For the CDR3, the DNA is TGCGCCAGCAGTCAATCGTCGCAGGGGGCGAGTAACGAGCAGTACTTC. Protein sequence: CASSQSSQGASNEQYF.

This clonotype was recorded only once. The chain joins TRBV6-1 to TRBJ2-1, with 10 bases identical to TRBD2. Germline CDR1 reads MNHNS; CDR2 reads SASEGT. V lost 5 bases and J lost 5; bases outside the gene matches: 18. The CDR3 is made up of 19 amino acids. The CDR3 loop reads CASSYPRLAGPSKDNEQFF. The DNA for the CDR3 is TGTGCCAGCAGTTACCCACGACTAGCGGGCCCCTCCAAGGACAATGAGCAGTTCTTC.

There are a few counts of this clonotype. J is TRBJ1-4 and V is TRBV7-2, with D perhaps matching TRBD1 (5 bases). Trimming shortened V by 7 bases and J by 4 bases, and 16 bases separated the two germline ends. The CDR3 sequence is 15 residues long. Germline values: CDR1 SGHTA, CDR2 FQGNSA. The CDR3 region has the DNA TGTGCCAGCAAGTCTTGGGCTGGGGGTAATGAAAAACTGTTTTTT. Translated: CASKSWAGGNEKLFF.

V and J are TRBV7-2 and TRBJ2-7, with 7 bases that match TRBD2. This CDR3 has 14 amino acids. V shed 2 bases, J shed 3 bases, and the junction held 4 bases outside the gene matches. Per germline, CDR1 SGHTA and CDR2 FQGNSA. CDR3 nucleotide sequence: TGTGCCAGCAGCTTACGGGGGGTCTACTACGAGCAGTACTTC. Protein product: CASSLRGVYYEQYF.

A note on this clonotype: One end of the junction fails to match germline, which may point to a read error. The chain links TRBV7-2 to TRBJ1-2; D is possibly TRBD1 (5 bases). The CDR3 is 13 residues long. Germline V gene lookup returns CDR1 SGHTA and CDR2 FQGNSA. In DNA form, the CDR3 reads TGTGCCAGCAGCCCCTGGGAGGGGTTTGGACCCCGCTTC. It yields the protein CASSPWEGFGPRF.

The chain employs TRBV19 and TRBJ1-5; 9 bases are shared with TRBD1. The CDR3 is 15 residues long. Trimming cost V 6 bases and J 4 bases; bases outside gene matches: 7. The germline gives CDR1 LNHDA, CDR2 SQIVND (reference sequence). The DNA of the CDR3 is TGTGCCAGTAGACCGGGACAGGGAGAGAATCAGCCCCAGCATTTT. Residues: CASRPGQGENQPQHF.

This rearrangement joins TRBV12-3 or TRBV12-4 to TRBJ2-1, with D perhaps matching TRBD2 (6 bases). The V and J ends lost 6 bases and 6 bases respectively, with 12 bases between them. This CDR3 is 13 amino acids long. In DNA, the CDR3 is TGTGCCAGCAGCCCGGGACTGCCCAATGAGCAGTTCTTC. Protein product: CASSPGLPNEQFF.